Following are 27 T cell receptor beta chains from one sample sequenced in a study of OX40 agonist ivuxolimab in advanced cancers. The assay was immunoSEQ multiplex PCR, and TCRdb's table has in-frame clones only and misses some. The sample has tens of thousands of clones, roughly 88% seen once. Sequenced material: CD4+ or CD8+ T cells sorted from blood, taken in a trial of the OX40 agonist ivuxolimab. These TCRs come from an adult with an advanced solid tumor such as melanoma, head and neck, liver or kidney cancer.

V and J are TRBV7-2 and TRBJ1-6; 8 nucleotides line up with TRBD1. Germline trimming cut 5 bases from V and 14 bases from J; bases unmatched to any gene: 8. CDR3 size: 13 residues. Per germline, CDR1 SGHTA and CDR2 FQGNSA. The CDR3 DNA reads TGTGCCAGCAGCAACGACAGGGGAGGAACCCTCCACTTT. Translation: CASSNDRGGTLHF.

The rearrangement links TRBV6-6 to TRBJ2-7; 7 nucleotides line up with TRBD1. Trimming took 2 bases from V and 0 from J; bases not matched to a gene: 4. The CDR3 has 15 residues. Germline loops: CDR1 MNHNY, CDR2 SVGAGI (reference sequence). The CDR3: CASSYGSGGSYEQYF. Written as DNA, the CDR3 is TGTGCCAGCAGTTACGGGTCAGGGGGCTCCTACGAGCAGTACTTC.

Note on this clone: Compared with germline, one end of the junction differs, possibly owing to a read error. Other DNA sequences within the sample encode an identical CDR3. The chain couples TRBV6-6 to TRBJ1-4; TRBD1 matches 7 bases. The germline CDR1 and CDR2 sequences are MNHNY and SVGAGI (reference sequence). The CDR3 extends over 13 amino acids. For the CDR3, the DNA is TGTGCTAGCAGTAAGACAGGGTATGAAAAACTGTTTTTT. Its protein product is CASSKTGYEKLFF.

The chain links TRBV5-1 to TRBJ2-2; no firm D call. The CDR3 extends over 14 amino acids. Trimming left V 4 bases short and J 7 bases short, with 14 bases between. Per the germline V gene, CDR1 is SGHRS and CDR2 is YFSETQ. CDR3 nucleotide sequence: TGCGCCAGCAGCATGGATCCTTCGGTCGGGGAGCTGTTTTTT. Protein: CASSMDPSVGELFF.

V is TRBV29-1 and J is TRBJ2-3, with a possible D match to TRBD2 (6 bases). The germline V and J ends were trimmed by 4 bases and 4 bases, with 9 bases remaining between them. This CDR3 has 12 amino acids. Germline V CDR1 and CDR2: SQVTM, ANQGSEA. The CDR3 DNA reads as TGCAGCGTTGGGGGGGTGCCAGATACGCAGTATTTT. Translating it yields CSVGGVPDTQYF.

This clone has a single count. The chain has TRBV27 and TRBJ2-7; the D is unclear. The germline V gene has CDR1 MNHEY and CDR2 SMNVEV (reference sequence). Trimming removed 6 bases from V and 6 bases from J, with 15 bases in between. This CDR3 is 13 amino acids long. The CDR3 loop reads CASREQQGAEQYF. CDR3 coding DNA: TGTGCCAGCAGGGAACAACAAGGCGCCGAGCAGTACTTC.

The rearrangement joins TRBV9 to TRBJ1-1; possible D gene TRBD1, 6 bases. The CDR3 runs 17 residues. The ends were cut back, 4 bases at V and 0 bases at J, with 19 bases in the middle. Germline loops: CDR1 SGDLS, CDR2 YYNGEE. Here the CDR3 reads CASSPHLITGLNTEAFF. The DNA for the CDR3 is TGTGCCAGCAGCCCCCATTTAATTACAGGGTTGAACACTGAAGCTTTCTTT.

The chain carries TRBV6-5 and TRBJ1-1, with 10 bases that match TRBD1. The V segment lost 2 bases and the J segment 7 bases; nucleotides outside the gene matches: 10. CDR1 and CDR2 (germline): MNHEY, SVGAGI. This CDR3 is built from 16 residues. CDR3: CASSYGGTGALSEAFF. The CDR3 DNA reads TGTGCCAGCAGTTACGGCGGGACAGGGGCGTTGAGTGAAGCTTTCTTT.

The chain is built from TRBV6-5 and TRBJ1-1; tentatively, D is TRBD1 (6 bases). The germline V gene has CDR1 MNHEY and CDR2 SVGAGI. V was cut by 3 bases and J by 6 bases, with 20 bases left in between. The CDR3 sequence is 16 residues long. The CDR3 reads CASSYTGTHLGAEAFF. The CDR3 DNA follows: TGTGCCAGCAGTTATACAGGGACGCACCTTGGCGCTGAAGCTTTCTTT.

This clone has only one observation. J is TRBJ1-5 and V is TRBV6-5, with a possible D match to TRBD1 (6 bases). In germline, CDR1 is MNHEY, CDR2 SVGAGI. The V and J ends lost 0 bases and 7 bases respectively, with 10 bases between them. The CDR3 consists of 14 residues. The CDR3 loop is CASSYSGGGQPQHF. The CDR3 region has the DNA TGTGCCAGCAGTTACTCAGGGGGAGGACAGCCCCAGCATTTT.

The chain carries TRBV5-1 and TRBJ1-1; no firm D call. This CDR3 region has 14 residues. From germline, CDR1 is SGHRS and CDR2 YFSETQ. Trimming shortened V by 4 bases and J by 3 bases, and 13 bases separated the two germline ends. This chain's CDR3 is CASSPEGSYTEAFF. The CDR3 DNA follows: TGCGCCAGCAGCCCGGAGGGATCGTACACTGAAGCTTTCTTT.

The CDR3 DNA sequence: TGTGCCAGTAGCCGAGACTGGAGTAGCAATCAGCCCCAGCATTTT. Translated: CASSRDWSSNQPQHF. V usage is TRBV19 and J usage is TRBJ1-5; the D is unclear. The CDR3 extends over 15 amino acids. Germline CDR1 LNHDA, CDR2 SQIVND (reference sequence). The germline V and J ends were trimmed by 6 bases and 0 bases, with 12 bases remaining between them.

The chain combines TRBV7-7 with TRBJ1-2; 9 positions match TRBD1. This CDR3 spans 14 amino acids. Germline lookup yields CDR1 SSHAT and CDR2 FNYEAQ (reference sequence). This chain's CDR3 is CASGQGCPAGGYTF. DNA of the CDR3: TGTGCTTCGGGACAGGGATGCCCAGCGGGAGGCTACACCTTC.

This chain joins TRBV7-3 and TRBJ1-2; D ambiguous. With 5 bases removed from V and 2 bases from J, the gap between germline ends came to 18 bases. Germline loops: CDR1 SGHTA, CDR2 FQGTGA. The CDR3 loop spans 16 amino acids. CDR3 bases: TGTGCCAGCAGCCCGACCGGAGGGAGGGTGAACTATGGCTACACCTTC. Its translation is CASSPTGGRVNYGYTF.

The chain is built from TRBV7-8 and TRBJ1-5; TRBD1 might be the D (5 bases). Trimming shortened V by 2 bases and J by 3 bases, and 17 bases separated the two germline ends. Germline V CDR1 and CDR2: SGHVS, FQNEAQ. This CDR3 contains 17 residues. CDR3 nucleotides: TGTGCCAGCAGCTTAAAGGGGATTATCGGTACCAATCAGCCCCAGCATTTT. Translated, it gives CASSLKGIIGTNQPQHF.

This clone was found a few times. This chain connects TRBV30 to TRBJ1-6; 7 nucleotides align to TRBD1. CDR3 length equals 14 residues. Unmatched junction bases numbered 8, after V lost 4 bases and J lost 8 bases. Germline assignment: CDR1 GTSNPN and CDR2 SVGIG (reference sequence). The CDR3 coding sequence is TGTGCCTGGAAGGGGGCCCCCTCTCATTCACCCCTCCACTTT. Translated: CAWKGAPSHSPLHF.

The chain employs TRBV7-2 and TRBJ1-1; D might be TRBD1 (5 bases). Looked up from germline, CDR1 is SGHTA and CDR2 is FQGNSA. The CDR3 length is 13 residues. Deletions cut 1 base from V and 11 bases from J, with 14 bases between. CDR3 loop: CASSLERGGAAFF. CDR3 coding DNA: TGTGCCAGCAGCTTAGAACGGGGAGGGGCCGCTTTCTTT.

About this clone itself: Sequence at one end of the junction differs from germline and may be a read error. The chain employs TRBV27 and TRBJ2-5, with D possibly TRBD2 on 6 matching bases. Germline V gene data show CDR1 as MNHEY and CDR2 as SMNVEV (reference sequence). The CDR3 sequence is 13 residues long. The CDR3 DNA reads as TGTGCCAGCAGTTCTGGTCGGGGGACGCAAAAAAACTTC. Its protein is CASSSGRGTQKNF.

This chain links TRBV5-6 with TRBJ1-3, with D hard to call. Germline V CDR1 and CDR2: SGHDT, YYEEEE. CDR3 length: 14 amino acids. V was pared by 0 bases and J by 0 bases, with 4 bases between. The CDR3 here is CASSLGISGNTIYF. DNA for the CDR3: TGTGCCAGCAGCTTGGGGATCTCTGGAAACACCATATATTTT.

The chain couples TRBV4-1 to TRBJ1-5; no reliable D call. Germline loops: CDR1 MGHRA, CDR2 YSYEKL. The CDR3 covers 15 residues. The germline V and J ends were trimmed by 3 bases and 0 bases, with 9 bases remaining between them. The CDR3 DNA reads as TGCGCCAGCAGCCAGAGCGGACTTAGCAATCAGCCCCAGCATTTT. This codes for CASSQSGLSNQPQHF.

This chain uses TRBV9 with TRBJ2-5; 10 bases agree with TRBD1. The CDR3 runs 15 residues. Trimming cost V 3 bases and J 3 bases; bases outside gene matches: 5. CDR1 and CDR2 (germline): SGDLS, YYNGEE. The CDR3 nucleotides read TGTGCCAGCAGCGCTGAGGGGACAGGGGAAGAGACCCAGTACTTC. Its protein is CASSAEGTGEETQYF.

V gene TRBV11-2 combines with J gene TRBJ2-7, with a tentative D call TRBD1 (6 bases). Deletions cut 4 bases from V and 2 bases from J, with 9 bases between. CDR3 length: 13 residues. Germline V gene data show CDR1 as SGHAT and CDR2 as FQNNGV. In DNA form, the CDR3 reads TGTGCCAGCAGCTCACGACAGGCCTACGAGCAGTACTTC. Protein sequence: CASSSRQAYEQYF.

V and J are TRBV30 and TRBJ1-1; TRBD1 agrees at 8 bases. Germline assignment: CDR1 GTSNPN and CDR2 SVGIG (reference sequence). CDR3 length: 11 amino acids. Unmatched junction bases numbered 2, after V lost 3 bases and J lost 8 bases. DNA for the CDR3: TGTGCCTGGAGCGGGGACAGGGAAGCTTTCTTT. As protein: CAWSGDREAFF.

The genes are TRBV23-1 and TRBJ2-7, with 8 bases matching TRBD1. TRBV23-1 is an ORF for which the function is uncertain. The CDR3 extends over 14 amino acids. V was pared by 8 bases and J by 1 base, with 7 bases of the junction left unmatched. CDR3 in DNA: TGCGCCAGCGGGGGACAGGATGATTCCTACGAGCAGTACTTC. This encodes CASGGQDDSYEQYF.

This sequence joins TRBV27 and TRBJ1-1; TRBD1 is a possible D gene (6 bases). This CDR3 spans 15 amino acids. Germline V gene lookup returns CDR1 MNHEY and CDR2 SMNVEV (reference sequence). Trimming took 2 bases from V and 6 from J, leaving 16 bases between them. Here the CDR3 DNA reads TGTGCCAGCAGTTTAGATCGCGCCAGGGGCTCTGAAGCTTTCTTT. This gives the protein CASSLDRARGSEAFF.

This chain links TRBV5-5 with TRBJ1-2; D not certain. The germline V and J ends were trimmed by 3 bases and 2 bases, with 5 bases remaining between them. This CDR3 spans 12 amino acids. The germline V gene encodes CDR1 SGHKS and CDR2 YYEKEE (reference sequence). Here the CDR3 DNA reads TGTGCCAGCAGCTCAGTGAACTATGGCTACACCTTC. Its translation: CASSSVNYGYTF.

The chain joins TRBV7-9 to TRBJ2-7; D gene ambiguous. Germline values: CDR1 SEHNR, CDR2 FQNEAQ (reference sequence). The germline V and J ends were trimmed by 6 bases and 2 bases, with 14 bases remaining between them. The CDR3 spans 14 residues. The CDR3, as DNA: TGTGCCAGCAGTAGGATAAGGTCTCCCTACGAGCAGTACTTC. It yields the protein CASSRIRSPYEQYF.